The sequence of this T cell receptor beta chain was determined in a study of blood T cell repertoires in COVID-19. Across the study: The samples span acute and convalescent COVID-19 from the United States, Italy and Spain. From T cells, B-cell-depleted T cells, or PBMCs came the material, which was cDNA or gDNA.

Methods used by the authors: Researchers report that nucleated cell counts were estimated from reference gene primer amplification. Some clones are missing from TCRdb's copy, which holds only in-frame ones; the method was immunoSEQ multiplex PCR. That table gives V, J and clone size, and the DNA gave D and trimming. Of around 120,000 clones in the sample, around 76% were seen once. V was cut by 0 bases and J by 7 bases, with 10 bases left in between. This CDR3 has 13 residues. Germline-derived CDR1 and CDR2 are SGHRS and YFSETQ. The TCR sequence derives from a man aged 65 to 79 with acute or convalescent COVID-19. The specimen sequenced was peripheral blood. V is TRBV5-1 and J is TRBJ2-5; TRBD2 might be the D (6 bases). This CDR3 reads CASSLGPAGTQYF. CDR3 in DNA: TGCGCCAGCAGCTTGGGCCCAGCGGGGACCCAGTACTTC.